The next 23 T cell receptor beta chains were all read from a single sample in a study of T cell repertoires in ileal Crohn's disease. The time point is: proximal margin of the surgical specimen (macroscopically non-inflamed). Method: immunoSEQ multiplex PCR; TCRdb's copy keeps in-frame clones and lacks some. The sample records over 7,000 clones, around 72% being singletons. The sample was ileal tissue. All receptors come from an adult with Crohn's disease.

The V and J genes are TRBV27 and TRBJ1-1; D possibly corresponds to TRBD1 (6 bases). Trimming stripped 3 bases from V and 9 bases from J, with 14 bases between. The CDR3 totals 13 residues. Germline V gene lookup returns CDR1 MNHEY and CDR2 SMNVEV (reference sequence). As DNA, the CDR3 is TGTGCCAGCAGTTTTCGGTCAGGGGCGAAAGCTTTCTTT. Residues: CASSFRSGAKAFF.

J is TRBJ1-1 and V is TRBV18; 8 bases line up with TRBD1. The germline V gene has CDR1 KGHSH and CDR2 LQKENI. The V and J ends lost 3 bases and 5 bases, in that order; junction bases with no gene match: 5. The CDR3 sequence is 14 residues long. In DNA, the CDR3 is TGTGCCAGCTCACCTCAGGGGGCGGGGACTGAAGCTTTCTTT. It yields the protein CASSPQGAGTEAFF. Combining the CDR3 with reference TRBV18 and TRBJ1-1 gives the whole variable domain NAGVMQNPRHLVRRRGQEARLRCSPMKGHSHVYWYRQLPEEGLKFMVYLQKENIIDESGMPKERFSAEFPKEGPSILRIQQVVRGDSAAYFCASSPQGAGTEAFFGQGTRLTVV.

The V gene is TRBV28, the J gene TRBJ2-7; D not certain. The CDR3 consists of 16 residues. Germline V lookup: CDR1 MDHEN, CDR2 SYDVKM. Trimming pared 4 bases from V and 1 base from J, leaving 17 bases between. CDR3 bases: TGTGCCAGCAGTTATCGGCCACGGGCCGGGTCCTACGAGCAGTACTTC. This translates into CASSYRPRAGSYEQYF.

The rearrangement joins TRBV4-2 to TRBJ2-5, with 13 nucleotides matching TRBD2. V lost 4 bases to trimming and J lost 2 bases; unmatched junction nucleotides: 7. From germline, CDR1 is LGHNA and CDR2 YNFKEQ. This CDR3 is built from 17 residues. Written as DNA, the CDR3 is TGTGCCAGCAGCCCCGGACTAGCGGGAGACGGTCAAGAGACCCAGTACTTC. As protein: CASSPGLAGDGQETQYF.

This clone was counted only a few times. The chain uses TRBV4-3 and TRBJ2-2, with D perhaps TRBD1 or TRBD2 (6 bases each). The CDR3 has 15 amino acids. Trimming cost V 0 bases and J 4 bases, with 9 bases left between them. Germline V gives CDR1 LGHNA, CDR2 YSLEER. The CDR3 region has the DNA TGCGCCAGCAGCCAAGATGAGGGGGGCACCGGGGAGCTGTTTTTT. Translation gives CASSQDEGGTGELFF.

The chain links TRBV7-2 to TRBJ2-2, with TRBD1 matching 9 bases. The CDR3 is made up of 16 amino acids. Germline V lookup: CDR1 SGHTA, CDR2 FQGNSA. Trimming removed 8 bases from V and 6 bases from J; junction bases left unmatched: 13. The CDR3 nucleotides are TGTGCCAGCCGCACCGACTGGACAGGGGCCGCCGGGGAGCTGTTTTTT. It translates to CASRTDWTGAAGELFF.

This clone has just a few counts. The V call is TRBV29-1, the J call TRBJ1-1, with no clear D. V lost 1 base and J 1 base, leaving 10 bases between the germline ends. The CDR3 is 14 residues long. Germline CDR1 reads SQVTM; CDR2 reads ANQGSEA. CDR3 nucleotide sequence: TGCAGCGTTGAAGTGGATCCAACGAACACTGAAGCTTTCTTT. Translating it yields CSVEVDPTNTEAFF.

The CDR3: CATSLTGGTHRYGYTF. The DNA for the CDR3 is TGTGCCACTTCGTTGACAGGGGGGACCCACCGGTATGGCTACACCTTC. This chain joins TRBV27 and TRBJ1-2; 9 bases are shared with TRBD1. This CDR3 region has 16 residues. CDR1 and CDR2 from the germline V gene are MNHEY and SMNVEV (reference sequence). Germline trimming cut 10 bases from V and 5 bases from J; bases unmatched to any gene: 17.

The table lists this clone with a few counts. Other DNA sequences from this sample encode an identical CDR3 as well. V gene TRBV28 combines with J gene TRBJ1-5; possibly TRBD1 for D (6 bases). The CDR3 contains 15 residues. Germline V gives CDR1 MDHEN, CDR2 SYDVKM. The V end was cut by 5 bases, the J end by 3 bases, with 14 bases between. Here the CDR3 DNA reads TGTGCCAGCAGTAACACAGGGAAGATCAATCAGCCCCAGCATTTT. This encodes CASSNTGKINQPQHF. Filled out from reference TRBV28 and TRBJ1-5, the complete variable domain reads DVKVTQSSRYLVKRTGEKVFLECVQDMDHENMFWYRQDPGLGLRLIYFSYDVKMKEKGDIPEGYSVSREKKERFSLILESASTNQTSMYLCASSNTGKINQPQHFGDGTRLSIL.

The V gene is TRBV7-9, the J gene TRBJ2-7; 7 bases fit TRBD2. In germline, CDR1 is SEHNR, CDR2 FQNEAQ (reference sequence). V lost 3 bases and J lost 2; bases outside the gene matches: 7. This CDR3 contains 15 residues. The CDR3 DNA follows: TGTGCCAGCAGCTTGGGGGAGGGGCCGACCTACGAGCAGTACTTC. Its translation: CASSLGEGPTYEQYF.

V usage is TRBV7-3 and J usage is TRBJ2-1, with 8 bases aligning to TRBD1. J was trimmed by 10 bases and V by 0 bases; bases with no gene match: 2. CDR1 is SGHTA and CDR2 is FQGTGA in the germline V gene. The CDR3 is 13 residues long. Written as DNA, the CDR3 is TGTGCCAGCAGCTTAACCTGGACAGGGGAGCAGTTCTTC. Translated, it gives CASSLTWTGEQFF. Looking up the rest from reference TRBV7-3 and TRBJ2-1 gives the full variable domain: GAGVSQTPSNKVTEKGKYVELRCDPISGHTALYWYRQSLGQGPEFLIYFQGTGAADDSGLPNDRFFAVRPEGSVSTLKIQRTERGDSAVYLCASSLTWTGEQFFGPGTRLTVL.

This chain uses TRBV2 with TRBJ1-5; TRBD1 agrees at 10 bases. Trimming took 7 bases from V and 7 from J; bases not matched to a gene: 4. This CDR3 spans 13 amino acids. Germline-derived CDR1 and CDR2 are SNHLY and FYNNEI. CDR3 coding DNA: TGTGCCAGCAAGGGACAGGGGAGACAGCCCCAGCATTTT. It translates to CASKGQGRQPQHF. Variable domain in full (rest from reference TRBV2 and TRBJ1-5): EPEVTQTPSHQVTQMGQEVILRCVPISNHLYFYWYRQILGQKVEFLVSFYNNEISEKSEIFDDQFSVERPDGSNFTLKIRSTKLEDSAMYFCASKGQGRQPQHFGDGTRLSIL.

This chain uses TRBV18 with TRBJ1-5, with D maybe TRBD1 (5 bases). The CDR3 has 17 residues. CDR1 and CDR2 from the germline V gene are KGHSH and LQKENI. Trimming stripped 4 bases from V and 0 bases from J, with 16 bases between. CDR3 sequence (DNA): TGTGCCAGCTCACACCATCTAGGACAAGATAGCAATCAGCCCCAGCATTTT. This sequence encodes CASSHHLGQDSNQPQHF.

J is TRBJ2-1 and V is TRBV25-1; 7 nucleotides agree with TRBD2. Trimming took 8 bases from V and 5 from J; bases not matched to a gene: 9. From germline, CDR1 is MGHDK and CDR2 SYGVNS. This CDR3 contains 14 residues. The CDR3 sequence: CASGTQAGNNEQFF. In DNA, the CDR3 is TGTGCCAGCGGTACTCAAGCGGGGAACAATGAGCAGTTCTTC. The full variable domain, its missing parts supplied by reference TRBV25-1 and TRBJ2-1, is EADIYQTPRYLVIGTGKKITLECSQTMGHDKMYWYQQDPGMELHLIHYSYGVNSTEKGDLSSESTVSRIRTEHFPLTLESARPSHTSQYLCASGTQAGNNEQFFGPGTRLTVL.

The chain is built from TRBV20-1 and TRBJ2-7; D unclear. CDR1 DFQATT and CDR2 SNEGSKA come from the germline V gene (reference sequence). This CDR3 has 11 amino acids. Trimming took off 5 bases at V and 6 bases at J, with 11 bases between the two ends. The CDR3 DNA follows: TGCAGTGCTCCGAAGGCAGGCGAGCAGTACTTC. Translated: CSAPKAGEQYF.

This chain joins TRBV7-9 and TRBJ1-1; possible D gene TRBD1, 5 bases. V shed 1 base and J shed 4 bases, with 10 bases lying between them. The CDR3 is 14 amino acids. CDR1 is SEHNR and CDR2 is FQNEAQ in the germline V gene (reference sequence). The CDR3 sequence is CASSLGNQGTEAFF. CDR3 bases: TGTGCCAGCAGCTTAGGGAACCAGGGCACTGAAGCTTTCTTT.

The gene calls are TRBV4-1 and TRBJ2-7, with D tentatively TRBD1 or TRBD2 (5 bases each). This CDR3 is built from 16 residues. V was clipped by 0 bases and J by 0 bases, with 12 bases between them. CDR1 is MGHRA and CDR2 is YSYEKL in the germline V gene. CDR3 DNA: TGCGCCAGCAGCCAAGATTGGCCAGGGAGCTCCTACGAGCAGTACTTC. It translates to CASSQDWPGSSYEQYF.

The chain combines TRBV7-6 with TRBJ1-1, with 8 bases fitting TRBD1. The CDR3 is 16 residues long. The V gene's germline CDR1 is SGHVS and CDR2 FNYEAQ. Trimming cost V 3 bases and J 1 base; bases outside gene matches: 7. CDR3 in amino acids: CASSFRQGAPNTEAFF. CDR3 bases: TGTGCCAGCAGCTTCAGGCAGGGGGCCCCGAACACTGAAGCTTTCTTT.

The chain is built from TRBV19 and TRBJ2-3, with D unclear. The CDR3 contains 15 residues. V lost 4 bases and J lost 2, with 13 bases in between. The germline V gene has CDR1 LNHDA and CDR2 SQIVND (reference sequence). The CDR3 loop is CASSRSARYTDTQYF. CDR3 coding DNA: TGTGCCAGTAGTAGGTCAGCCAGGTACACAGATACGCAGTATTTT.

This clone was recorded a few times. This sequence joins TRBV11-2 and TRBJ2-7; tentative D call: TRBD1 (6 bases). This CDR3 is built from 12 residues. V gave up 4 bases and J gave up 5 bases, with 9 bases separating them. Per germline, CDR1 SGHAT and CDR2 FQNNGV. The DNA of the CDR3 is TGTGCCAGCAGCTCGACAGGCCACGAGCAGTACTTC. This encodes CASSSTGHEQYF.

Only a few counts were recorded for this clone. The chain employs TRBV10-3 and TRBJ1-4, with D maybe TRBD1 (6 bases). CDR1 is ENHRY and CDR2 is SYGVKD in the germline V gene. The V gene lost 10 bases and the J gene lost 7 bases, with 19 bases spanning the gap. This CDR3 has 14 amino acids. The chain's CDR3 is CATRAGAPSEKLFF. The CDR3 bases are TGTGCCACCAGAGCGGGGGCCCCTAGTGAAAAACTGTTTTTT.

CDR3 amino acids: CASSQSGTGGNYGYTF. The CDR3 DNA is TGTGCCAGCAGCCAGTCCGGGACAGGGGGCAACTATGGCTACACCTTC. V usage is TRBV7-2 and J usage is TRBJ1-2, with 12 positions matching TRBD1. Trimming cost V 5 bases and J 2 bases; bases outside gene matches: 6. The CDR3 runs 16 residues. Per germline, CDR1 SGHTA and CDR2 FQGNSA.

The J gene is TRBJ2-2, the V gene TRBV5-1, with a tentative D call TRBD2 (6 bases). The CDR3 is made up of 16 amino acids. Germline V gene sequence: CDR1 SGHRS, CDR2 YFSETQ. V gave up 1 base and J gave up 2 bases, with 12 bases separating them. CDR3 in amino acids: CASSLPGGGNTGELFF. CDR3 sequence (DNA): TGCGCCAGCAGCTTGCCCGGGGGTGGCAACACCGGGGAGCTGTTTTTT.